The T cell receptor (beta chain) described here comes from a study of radiotherapy plus CTLA-4 blockade in lung cancer. At the level of the study: Across the patients, objective responses occurred in about 19%, and disease control in approximately 30%.

Each patient with chemo-refractory metastatic non-small-cell lung cancer was treated with focal radiation plus CTLA-4 blockade using ipilimumab. Method: immunoSEQ multiplex PCR; TCRdb's copy keeps in-frame clones and lacks some. Of tens of thousands of clones in the sample, about four fifths were seen once. The germline V gene encodes CDR1 MDHEN and CDR2 SYDVKM. The CDR3 totals 14 residues. Trimming pared 1 base from V and 3 bases from J, leaving 9 bases between. With regard to this clone: Its cognate antigen is unknown.

Study observations and caveats: Blood-borne expansion of tumor-derived TCR clones followed radiotherapy plus ipilimumab. Early blood T cell clone dynamics reportedly forecast response best, with interferon-beta.

Here the sequenced sample was peripheral blood, taken from a patient treated with radiotherapy plus ipilimumab. J is TRBJ1-2 and V is TRBV28; tentative D call: TRBD1 (6 bases). The source of this sequence is a human donor with non-small cell lung cancer who had stable disease on radiotherapy plus ipilimumab. CDR3 sequence reads: CASSLLAGDYGYTF. The DNA of the CDR3 is TGTGCCAGCAGTTTATTGGCAGGGGACTATGGCTACACCTTC.